This T cell receptor (beta chain) was profiled in a study of low-dose radiotherapy and immunotherapy resistance in tumors (dated by TCRdb to between 2020 and 2023). Turning to the overall study: In Cohort 1, 0.5 Gy per fraction was delivered every 2 weeks, and a total PTV dose of 6.5 Gy was prescribed. The trial did not randomize participants into treatment groups. In Cohort 2, 1 Gy per fraction was delivered every two weeks, for a total of 13 Gy over 26 weeks. Patients took aspirin 300 mg orally once daily for four cycles, starting on cycle 1 day 1. Eight patients were included in the translational analysis, namely three from the first dose cohort plus the first five from the second dose cohort. Patients were given nivolumab as a 240 mg flat dose every two weeks and ipilimumab at 1 mg/kg every six weeks, with both drugs delivered intravenously. Cyclophosphamide 200 mg/m2 was administered intravenously every two weeks, one day before each radiation and immunotherapy administration.

The sample was run on an Illumina HiSeq 2500. First-strand cDNA was synthesized using Superscript III and a set of TRAV- and TRBV-specific primers, so that both TCRalpha and TCRbeta chains were covered. A roughly 19-cycle PCR with Phusion amplified the TCRs, pairing a constant-region primer with the adapter that was attached to the V primers. The MessageAmp II aRNA Amplification Kit was used to amplify the isolated mRNA, with in vitro transcription run for around 15 hours at 37 degrees C. The Dynabeads mRNA DIRECT Purification Kit was used to isolate the mRNA for TCR sequencing. A second roughly 23-cycle Phusion PCR added indexed Illumina adapters, and products were purified with AMPure XP beads. Turning to the authors' computational methods: Using custom Perl scripts, TCR sequences that encoded the same protein were pooled, out-of-frame sequences were dropped, and the abundance of each clonotype was calculated. Any TCR sequence backed by just one read was left out of the analysis. Shannon entropy, Gini index, clonality, richness, and the frequency of TCRs shared between repertoires were included as repertoire metrics. TCRdb took the public reads, trimmed them with fastp at Q25, ran MiXCR for clone calling and kept in-frame beta chains. Each record represents a unique CDR3 protein, reported with the most common genes and DNA among its rows. The V and J calls, along with clone size, are taken from TCRdb and not from the paper's own processing. The sample includes tens of thousands of distinct CDR3 sequences, with 20% to 30% observed a single time. The top ten hold over 9.5% of the sample.

The time point label on this specimen signifies: after trial treatment. Taken with the paper, the label for treatment or condition translates to: LDRT plus nivolumab, ipilimumab, low-dose cyclophosphamide and aspirin (RACIN trial). Donors were enrolled in RACIN, a single-arm phase I dose-escalation trial combining nivolumab, ipilimumab, aspirin, low-dose cyclophosphamide and low-dose radiotherapy. To be eligible, a patient needed to have an advanced solid tumor that was TIL-negative. This clonotype has ten or more counts. The clone's antigen remains unknown. Base qualities are missing; no much larger clone stands one base away. The TCR was taken from a male donor with prostate cancer. Specimen: PBMCs, collected after low-dose radiotherapy plus immunotherapy.

In nucleotide form, the sequence is TGTGCCAGCAGCCCAGCTAGCGGGAAATGGGGGGAGCTGTTTTTT. It specifies CASSPASGKWGELFF. The chain links TRBV7-6 with TRBJ2-2; 9 bases in the middle match TRBD2. In the germline V gene, CDR1 corresponds to SGHVS and CDR2 to FNYEAQ. V and J are trimmed by 5 bases and 8 bases, and the gene matches miss 9 bases of the junction. The CDR3 holds 15 amino acids from the cysteine to the phenylalanine. CDR3 DNA only is kept here, 45 bases in frame from base 1.